The 9 T cell receptor beta chains in this list originate from one sample, sequenced in a study of blood T cell repertoires in COVID-19. TCRdb's copy holds only in-frame clones and misses some; the assay was immunoSEQ multiplex PCR. The table lists about 55,000 clones, 90% of them singletons. The specimen sequenced was peripheral blood. The receptors were gathered from a man between 35 and 55 years old with acute or convalescent COVID-19.

CDR3 bases: TGTGCCAGTAGTGTCCGACCGGGACAGGGGATGACTGAAGCTTTCTTT. It yields the protein CASSVRPGQGMTEAFF. The chain has TRBV19 and TRBJ1-1; TRBD1 agrees at 10 bases. Germline V gene data show CDR1 as LNHDA and CDR2 as SQIVND (reference sequence). V was clipped by 5 bases and J by 5 bases; unmatched bases: 11. This CDR3 spans 16 amino acids.

Only one count was recorded for this clone. The genes are TRBV6-6 and TRBJ1-1; no firm D call. Trimming stripped 0 bases from V and 0 bases from J, with 11 bases between. The V gene's germline CDR1 is MNHNY and CDR2 SVGAGI (reference sequence). The CDR3 consists of 16 residues. The CDR3 sequence: CASSYSRSQLNTEAFF. CDR3 DNA sequence: TGTGCCAGCAGTTACTCGAGAAGCCAATTGAACACTGAAGCTTTCTTT.

The chain joins TRBV19 to TRBJ1-4; 8 bases align to TRBD1. The CDR3 length is 15 residues. V shed 5 bases, J shed 3 bases, and the junction held 5 bases outside the gene matches. Germline CDR1 reads LNHDA; CDR2 reads SQIVND (reference sequence). CDR3 nucleotides: TGTGCCAGTAGTCTCGGACAGGGTTCTAATGAAAAACTGTTTTTT. This sequence encodes CASSLGQGSNEKLFF.

The chain has TRBV15 and TRBJ1-2; D is possibly TRBD1 (5 bases). The CDR3 totals 13 residues. Trimming removed 1 base from V and 8 bases from J, with 11 bases in between. Germline V lookup: CDR1 LNHNV, CDR2 YYDKDF (reference sequence). CDR3 sequence reads: CATSRGEGEGYTF. The CDR3 DNA sequence: TGTGCCACCAGCAGAGGTGAAGGGGAAGGCTACACCTTC.

The J gene is TRBJ1-2, the V gene TRBV6-5; 10 bases agree with TRBD1. The CDR3 runs to 14 residues. Per the germline V gene, CDR1 is MNHEY and CDR2 is SVGAGI. With V trimmed by 5 bases and J by 5 bases, 5 bases remained unmatched. CDR3 bases: TGTGCCAGCAGTCCGCGACAGGGGGCTTATGGCTACACCTTC. It encodes CASSPRQGAYGYTF.

The genes are TRBV5-1 and TRBJ1-1, with TRBD1 matching 8 bases. CDR3 length equals 16 residues. Germline CDR1 is SGHRS and CDR2 is YFSETQ. The J segment lost 5 bases and the V segment lost 5 bases, leaving 14 bases of the junction unmatched. The CDR3 protein is CASSSAGQELGTEAFF. In DNA, the CDR3 is TGCGCCAGCAGTTCTGCGGGACAGGAACTGGGTACTGAAGCTTTCTTT.

V and J are TRBV5-1 and TRBJ1-1; tentative D call: TRBD1 (5 bases). The CDR3 covers 13 residues. Germline lookup yields CDR1 SGHRS and CDR2 YFSETQ. V lost 1 base to trimming and J lost 4 bases, with 8 bases between them. The CDR3 sequence: CASSLSGGTEAFF. As DNA, the CDR3 is TGCGCCAGCAGCTTGTCCGGGGGCACTGAAGCTTTCTTT.

This clone was found once. The genes are TRBV6-5 and TRBJ1-5; D uncertain. Germline-derived CDR1 and CDR2 are MNHEY and SVGAGI. The V end was cut by 4 bases, the J end by 2 bases, with 9 bases between. The CDR3 runs 14 residues. The CDR3 DNA reads as TGTGCCAGCAGTTTCCGAGAGGGCAATCAGCCCCAGCATTTT. Protein product: CASSFREGNQPQHF.

The chain carries TRBV7-2 and TRBJ2-5, with a tentative D call TRBD2 (6 bases). Germline loops: CDR1 SGHTA, CDR2 FQGNSA. V lost 5 bases to trimming and J lost 4 bases, with 20 bases between them. The length of the CDR3 is 16 residues. CDR3 nucleotide sequence: TGTGCCAGCAGCGCGTGGGTAGGCGGGGTCACAGAGACCCAGTACTTC. It encodes CASSAWVGGVTETQYF.